This T cell receptor (beta chain) was obtained from a study of CD8+CD57+ T cells in acquired aplastic anemia. In the study overall: Isolated CD4+ and CD8+ cells, once sorted, yielded DNA averaging roughly 3.2 ug. Healthy donors averaged approximately 11 million reads for CD4+ cells. Study-wide points: Found in both controls and patients were around 31 CD8+ CDR3 sequences.

With regard to this clonotype: The antigen is unknown.

The use of genomic DNA as template underpinned the TCR beta VDJ and CDR3 profiling. TCRdb recomputed calls from the reads with MiXCR, one row per CDR3 protein. The repertoire holds about 130,000 distinct CDR3 sequences, with 40% to 60% as singletons. With 2 bases removed from V and 2 bases from J, the gap between germline ends came to 6 bases. Germline assignment: CDR1 ENHRY and CDR2 SYGVKD. The CDR3 sequence is 13 residues long. This chain links TRBV10-3 with TRBJ2-5; D is unresolved. This receptor was taken from a human donor in good health, serving as a control. The source material was sorted CD4+, CD8+, or CD8+CD57+ T cells (not recorded which) from PBMCs. For the CDR3, the DNA is TGTGCCATCAGTGAGCGTCAGCAAGAGACCCAGTACTTC. Encoded protein: CAISERQQETQYF.